This T cell receptor (beta chain) was sequenced during a study of blood T cell repertoires in COVID-19. Study context: Specimens from acute and convalescent COVID-19 originated in the United States, Italy and Spain. Sources were T cells, B-cell-depleted T cells, or PBMCs; the material itself was cDNA or gDNA.

Per the original methods: How many nucleated cells were present was estimated from reference gene primer amplification. The method was immunoSEQ multiplex PCR; TCRdb's version includes in-frame clones alone and lacks a portion of them. That table furnishes V, J and clone size, whereas the DNA furnished D and trimming. This sample has some 250,000 clones, with 70% to 90% found just once. This CDR3 is built from 13 residues. CDR1 and CDR2 (germline): GTSNPN, SVGIG (reference sequence). Trimming cost V 0 bases and J 8 bases, with 13 bases left between them. The chain is built from TRBV30 and TRBJ1-2; tentatively, D is TRBD1 (6 bases). The sample consisted of peripheral blood. The TCR originated in a woman aged 25 to 45 who had recovered from COVID-19. The CDR3 protein is CAWSVLRDRGYTF. CDR3 sequence (DNA): TGTGCCTGGAGTGTACTCCGAGACAGGGGCTACACCTTC.